These 10 T cell receptor beta chains came from one sample sequenced in a study of early T cells in non-severe SARS-CoV-2 infection. TCRdb analysed the 5' RACE reads with MiXCR anew, one entry per CDR3 protein. The sample lists about 56,000 distinct CDR3 sequences; about 15% were seen once. The sequenced sample was whole blood, obtained at baseline. All receptors come from an adult who was a healthcare worker with PCR-confirmed SARS-CoV-2 infection or an uninfected control (not recorded which).

A few counts support this clonotype. This chain joins TRBV6-1 and TRBJ2-7, with TRBD1 identical over 11 bases. CDR3 size: 15 residues. CDR1 and CDR2 from the germline V gene are MNHNS and SASEGT. J lost 5 bases, V lost 6 bases, and 9 bases had no gene match. The CDR3 is CASSPIRTGGDEQYF. Written as DNA, the CDR3 is TGTGCCAGCAGCCCCATTCGGACAGGGGGCGACGAGCAGTACTTC.

This clonotype was observed a handful of times. V usage is TRBV28 and J usage is TRBJ2-2; possibly TRBD1 for D (6 bases). V lost 6 bases to trimming and J lost 7 bases, with 9 bases between them. Looked up from germline, CDR1 is MDHEN and CDR2 is SYDVKM. CDR3 size: 12 residues. The chain's CDR3 is CASRQGVGELFF. As DNA, the CDR3 is TGTGCCAGCAGACAGGGTGTCGGGGAGCTGTTTTTT.

CDR3 sequence (DNA): TGTGCCAGCAGTCCCAGGACAGGGGGTAGTGAAAAACTGTTTTTT. It encodes CASSPRTGGSEKLFF. The chain carries TRBV28 and TRBJ1-4; TRBD1 matches at 10 bases. There are 15 residues in the CDR3. Per the germline V gene, CDR1 is MDHEN and CDR2 is SYDVKM. With V trimmed by 5 bases and J by 7 bases, 7 bases remained unmatched.

J is TRBJ1-1 and V is TRBV7-3; D may be TRBD1 (6 bases). The CDR3 contains 14 residues. V gave up 2 bases and J gave up 5 bases, with 12 bases separating them. From germline, CDR1 is SGHTA and CDR2 FQGTGA. As DNA, the CDR3 is TGTGCCAGCAGCTTATCTTCTCAGGGGACTGAAGCTTTCTTT. Protein sequence: CASSLSSQGTEAFF.

The chain recombines TRBV20-1 with TRBJ1-4; maybe TRBD1 (5 bases). Trimming left V 2 bases short and J 13 bases short, with 14 bases between. Germline V gene lookup returns CDR1 DFQATT and CDR2 SNEGSKA (reference sequence). This CDR3 spans 12 amino acids. The CDR3 coding sequence is TGCAGTGCTAGACGAGACTCTGGGGGACTGTTTTTT. Translation: CSARRDSGGLFF.

There are a few counts of this clonotype. The V gene is TRBV7-8, the J gene TRBJ2-5, with a possible D match to TRBD2 (6 bases). V was clipped by 5 bases and J by 5 bases, with 18 bases between them. Germline V lookup: CDR1 SGHVS, CDR2 FQNEAQ. The CDR3 spans 15 residues. The CDR3 spells CASSHSDGREETQYF. CDR3 bases: TGTGCCAGCAGCCACAGCGACGGGAGAGAGGAGACCCAGTACTTC.

The rearrangement uses TRBV30 and TRBJ2-1; D gene uncertain. Germline V lookup: CDR1 GTSNPN, CDR2 SVGIG (reference sequence). The CDR3 totals 12 residues. V was clipped by 4 bases and J by 0 bases, with 4 bases between them. The DNA for the CDR3 is TGTGCCTGGATTCACTCCTACAATGAGCAGTTCTTC. It encodes CAWIHSYNEQFF.

This clonotype was seen repeatedly, ten times or more. The genes are TRBV10-3 and TRBJ2-1; 10 bases line up with TRBD2. Germline CDR1 is ENHRY and CDR2 is SYGVKD. J lost 10 bases, V lost 0 bases, and 6 bases had no gene match. The CDR3 consists of 15 residues. The CDR3 bases are TGTGCCATCAGTGAGTCTTCCAGCGGGGGGGAGGAGCAGTTCTTC. As protein: CAISESSSGGEEQFF.

This chain joins TRBV9 and TRBJ2-2; TRBD1 aligns across 9 bases. Germline V gene lookup returns CDR1 SGDLS and CDR2 YYNGEE. This CDR3 contains 15 residues. Unmatched junction bases numbered 4, after V lost 2 bases and J lost 5 bases. The CDR3 DNA follows: TGTGCCAGCAGCGTCGGGACAGGGTTTACCGGGGAGCTGTTTTTT. Protein: CASSVGTGFTGELFF. Based on the CDR3 plus reference TRBV9 and TRBJ2-2, the full variable domain is DSGVTQTPKHLITATGQRVTLRCSPRSGDLSVYWYQQSLDQGLQFLIQYYNGEERAKGNILERFSAQQFPDLHSELNLSSLELGDSALYFCASSVGTGFTGELFFGEGSRLTVL.

This clonotype has a handful of counts. V and J are TRBV11-2 and TRBJ2-1, with D tentatively TRBD2 (5 bases). The CDR3 loop spans 13 amino acids. Germline CDR1 reads SGHAT; CDR2 reads FQNNGV. V lost 3 bases and J lost 9, with 12 bases in between. The chain's CDR3 is CASSFPGVSEQFF. In DNA, the CDR3 is TGTGCCAGCAGCTTCCCCGGGGTGAGTGAGCAGTTCTTC. Looking up the rest from reference TRBV11-2 and TRBJ2-1 gives the full variable domain: EAGVAQSPRYKIIEKRQSVAFWCNPISGHATLYWYQQILGQGPKLLIQFQNNGVVDDSQLPKDRFSAERLKGVDSTLKIQPAKLEDSAVYLCASSFPGVSEQFFGPGTRLTVL.